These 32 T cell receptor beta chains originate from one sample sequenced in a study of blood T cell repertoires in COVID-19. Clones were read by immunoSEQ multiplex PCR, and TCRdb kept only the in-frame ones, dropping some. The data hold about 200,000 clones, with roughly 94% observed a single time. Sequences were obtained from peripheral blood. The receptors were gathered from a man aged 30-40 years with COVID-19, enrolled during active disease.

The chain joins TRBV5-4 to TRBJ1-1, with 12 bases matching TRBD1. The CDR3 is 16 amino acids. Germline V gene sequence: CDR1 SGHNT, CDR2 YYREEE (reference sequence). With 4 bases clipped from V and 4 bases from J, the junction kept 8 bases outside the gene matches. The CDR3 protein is CASSTGQGALGTEAFF. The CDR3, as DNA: TGTGCCAGCAGCACGGGACAGGGGGCTTTGGGCACTGAAGCTTTCTTT.

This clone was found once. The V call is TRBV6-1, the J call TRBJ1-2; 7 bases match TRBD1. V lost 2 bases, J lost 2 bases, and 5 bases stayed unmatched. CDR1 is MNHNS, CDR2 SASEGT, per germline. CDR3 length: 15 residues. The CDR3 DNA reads TGTGCCAGCAGTGAACTGACAGGGCGAAACTATGGCTACACCTTC. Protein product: CASSELTGRNYGYTF.

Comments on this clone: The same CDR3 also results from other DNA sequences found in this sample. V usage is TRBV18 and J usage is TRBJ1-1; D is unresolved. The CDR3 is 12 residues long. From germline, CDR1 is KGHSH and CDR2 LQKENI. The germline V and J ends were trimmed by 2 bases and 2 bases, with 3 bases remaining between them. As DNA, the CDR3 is TGTGCCAGCTCACCAGGCAACACTGAAGCTTTCTTT. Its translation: CASSPGNTEAFF.

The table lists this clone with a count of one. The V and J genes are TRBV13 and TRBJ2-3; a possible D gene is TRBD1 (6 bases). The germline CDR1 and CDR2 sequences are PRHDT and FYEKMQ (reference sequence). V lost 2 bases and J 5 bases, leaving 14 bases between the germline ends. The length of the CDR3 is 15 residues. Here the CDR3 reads CASSLRQGFGDTQYF. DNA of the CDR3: TGTGCCAGCAGCTTAAGGCAGGGGTTTGGAGATACGCAGTATTTT. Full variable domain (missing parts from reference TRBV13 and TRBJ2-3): AAGVIQSPRHLIKEKRETATLKCYPIPRHDTVYWYQQGPGQDPQFLISFYEKMQSDKGSIPDRFSAQQFSDYHSELNMSSLELGDSALYFCASSLRQGFGDTQYFGPGTRLTVL.

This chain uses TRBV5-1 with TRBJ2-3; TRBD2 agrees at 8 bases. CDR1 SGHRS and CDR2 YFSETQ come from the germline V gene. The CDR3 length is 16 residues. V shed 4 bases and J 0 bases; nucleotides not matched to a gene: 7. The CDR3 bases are TGCGCCAGCAGCCCGAGCGGGGGCCCAAGCACAGATACGCAGTATTTT. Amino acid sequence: CASSPSGGPSTDTQYF.

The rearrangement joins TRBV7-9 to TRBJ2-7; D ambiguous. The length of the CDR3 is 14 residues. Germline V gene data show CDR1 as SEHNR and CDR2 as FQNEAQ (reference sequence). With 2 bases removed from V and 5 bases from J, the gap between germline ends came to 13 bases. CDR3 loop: CASSLPASPDEQYF. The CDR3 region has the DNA TGTGCCAGCAGCTTACCTGCGAGCCCTGACGAGCAGTACTTC.

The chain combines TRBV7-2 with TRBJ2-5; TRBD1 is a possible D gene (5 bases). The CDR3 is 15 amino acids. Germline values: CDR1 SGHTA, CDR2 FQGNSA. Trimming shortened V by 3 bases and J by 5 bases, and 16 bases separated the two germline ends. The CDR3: CASSFPLGREETQYF. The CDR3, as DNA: TGTGCCAGCAGCTTCCCATTGGGGCGCGAGGAGACCCAGTACTTC.

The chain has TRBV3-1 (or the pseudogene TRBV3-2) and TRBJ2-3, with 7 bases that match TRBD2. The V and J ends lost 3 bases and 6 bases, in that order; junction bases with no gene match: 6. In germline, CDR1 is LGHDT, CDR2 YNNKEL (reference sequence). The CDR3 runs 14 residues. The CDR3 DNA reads TGTGCCAGCAGCCAGGGACTACTTGCTGATACGCAGTATTTT. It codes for CASSQGLLADTQYF.

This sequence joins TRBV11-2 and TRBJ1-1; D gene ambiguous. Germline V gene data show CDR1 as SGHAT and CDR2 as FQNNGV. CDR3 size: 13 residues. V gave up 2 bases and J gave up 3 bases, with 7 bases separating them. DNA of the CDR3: TGTGCCAGCAGCTTAAGTCAGTACACTGAAGCTTTCTTT. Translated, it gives CASSLSQYTEAFF. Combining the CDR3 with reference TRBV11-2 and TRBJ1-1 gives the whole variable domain EAGVAQSPRYKIIEKRQSVAFWCNPISGHATLYWYQQILGQGPKLLIQFQNNGVVDDSQLPKDRFSAERLKGVDSTLKIQPAKLEDSAVYLCASSLSQYTEAFFGQGTRLTVV.

CDR3 in amino acids: CASSLGQGGTNEQFF. Here the CDR3 DNA reads TGCGCCAGCAGCTTGGGACAGGGCGGGACCAATGAGCAGTTCTTC. This rearrangement joins TRBV5-1 to TRBJ2-1; D is perhaps TRBD1 (7 bases). Trimming left V 0 bases short and J 6 bases short, with 13 bases between. The CDR3 runs 15 residues. CDR1 is SGHRS and CDR2 is YFSETQ in the germline V gene.

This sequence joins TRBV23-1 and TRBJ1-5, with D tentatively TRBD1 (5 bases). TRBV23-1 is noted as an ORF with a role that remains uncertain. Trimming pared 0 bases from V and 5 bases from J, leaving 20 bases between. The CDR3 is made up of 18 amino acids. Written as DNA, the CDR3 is TGCGCCAGCAGTCAATCGTGTTCCGGGGCTAGGGAGGATCAGCCCCAGCATTTT. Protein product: CASSQSCSGAREDQPQHF.

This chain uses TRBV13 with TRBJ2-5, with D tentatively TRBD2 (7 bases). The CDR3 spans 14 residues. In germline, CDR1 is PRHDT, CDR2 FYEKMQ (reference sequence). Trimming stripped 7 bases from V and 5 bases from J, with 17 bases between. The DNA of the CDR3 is TGTGCCAGCACACGCCGGGGGGCGGGGGAGACCCAGTACTTC. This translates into CASTRRGAGETQYF.

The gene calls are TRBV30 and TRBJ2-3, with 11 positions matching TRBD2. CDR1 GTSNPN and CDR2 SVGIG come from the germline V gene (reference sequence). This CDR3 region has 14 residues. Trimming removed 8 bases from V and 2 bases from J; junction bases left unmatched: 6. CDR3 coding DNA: TGTGCCGGAGGGACTAGCGGATTCACAGATACGCAGTATTTT. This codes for CAGGTSGFTDTQYF.

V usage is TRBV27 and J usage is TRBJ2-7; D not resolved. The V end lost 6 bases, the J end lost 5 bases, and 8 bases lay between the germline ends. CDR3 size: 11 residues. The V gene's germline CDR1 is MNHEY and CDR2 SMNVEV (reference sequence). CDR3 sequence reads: CASSPTDEQYF. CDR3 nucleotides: TGTGCCAGCAGCCCCACGGACGAGCAGTACTTC.

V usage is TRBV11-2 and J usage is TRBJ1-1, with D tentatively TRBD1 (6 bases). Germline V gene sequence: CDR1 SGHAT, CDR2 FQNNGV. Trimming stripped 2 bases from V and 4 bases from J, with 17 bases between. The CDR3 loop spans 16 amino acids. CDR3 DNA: TGTGCCAGCAGCTTATTCAAACGGGGGGCGGTCACTGAAGCTTTCTTT. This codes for CASSLFKRGAVTEAFF.

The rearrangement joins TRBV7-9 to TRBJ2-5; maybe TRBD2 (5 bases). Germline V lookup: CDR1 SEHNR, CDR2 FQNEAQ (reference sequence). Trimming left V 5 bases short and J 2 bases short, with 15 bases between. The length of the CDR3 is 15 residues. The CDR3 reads CASSHPLSGQETQYF. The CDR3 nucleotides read TGTGCCAGCAGCCATCCCTTGAGCGGACAAGAGACCCAGTACTTC.

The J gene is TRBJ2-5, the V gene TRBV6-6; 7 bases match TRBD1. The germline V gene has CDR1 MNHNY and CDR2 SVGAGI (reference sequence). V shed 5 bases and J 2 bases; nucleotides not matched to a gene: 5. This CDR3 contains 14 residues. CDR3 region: CASSQGTAQETQYF. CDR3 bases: TGTGCCAGCAGTCAAGGGACAGCACAAGAGACCCAGTACTTC.

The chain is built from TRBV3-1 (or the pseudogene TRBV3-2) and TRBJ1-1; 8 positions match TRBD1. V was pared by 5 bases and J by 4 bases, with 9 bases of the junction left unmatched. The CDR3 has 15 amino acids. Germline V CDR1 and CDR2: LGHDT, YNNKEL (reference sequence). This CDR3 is CASSSRTGMGTEAFF. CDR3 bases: TGTGCCAGCAGCTCACGGACAGGGATGGGCACTGAAGCTTTCTTT.

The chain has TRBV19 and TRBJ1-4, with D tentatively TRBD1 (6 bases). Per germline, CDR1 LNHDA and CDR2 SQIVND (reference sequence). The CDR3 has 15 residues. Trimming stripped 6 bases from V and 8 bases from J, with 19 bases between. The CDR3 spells CASSPGTTRGEKLFF. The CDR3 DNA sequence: TGTGCCAGTAGCCCCGGGACAACACGTGGAGAAAAACTGTTTTTT.

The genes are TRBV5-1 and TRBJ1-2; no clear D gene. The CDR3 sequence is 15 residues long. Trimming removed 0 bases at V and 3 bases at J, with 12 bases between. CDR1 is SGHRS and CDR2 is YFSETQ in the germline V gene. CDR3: CASSLGGLVHYGYTF. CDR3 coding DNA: TGCGCCAGCAGCTTGGGAGGTTTAGTTCACTATGGCTACACCTTC.

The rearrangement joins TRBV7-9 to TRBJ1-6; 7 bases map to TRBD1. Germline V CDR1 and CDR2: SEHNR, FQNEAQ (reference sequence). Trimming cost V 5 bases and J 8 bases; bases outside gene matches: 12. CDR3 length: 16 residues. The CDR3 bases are TGTGCCAGCAGCCCCCCCAGGGCAGGGGGTGATTCACCCCTCCACTTT. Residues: CASSPPRAGGDSPLHF.

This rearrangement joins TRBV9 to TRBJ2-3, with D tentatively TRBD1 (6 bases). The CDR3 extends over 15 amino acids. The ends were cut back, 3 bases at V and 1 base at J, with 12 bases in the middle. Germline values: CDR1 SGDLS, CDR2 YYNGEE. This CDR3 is CASSAGTIGTDTQYF. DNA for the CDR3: TGTGCCAGCAGCGCCGGGACAATCGGCACAGATACGCAGTATTTT. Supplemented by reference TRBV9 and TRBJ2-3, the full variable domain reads DSGVTQTPKHLITATGQRVTLRCSPRSGDLSVYWYQQSLDQGLQFLIQYYNGEERAKGNILERFSAQQFPDLHSELNLSSLELGDSALYFCASSAGTIGTDTQYFGPGTRLTVL.

The CDR3: CASRGGGWLGTEAFF. CDR3 DNA: TGTGCCAGCAGAGGCGGGGGTTGGTTGGGGACTGAAGCTTTCTTT. The V call is TRBV5-4, the J call TRBJ1-1, with a weak D call TRBD1 (5 bases). Germline V gives CDR1 SGHNT, CDR2 YYREEE (reference sequence). V lost 5 bases and J 5 bases, leaving 19 bases between the germline ends. The CDR3 loop spans 15 amino acids. Full variable domain (missing parts from reference TRBV5-4 and TRBJ1-1): ETGVTQSPTHLIKTRGQQVTLRCSSQSGHNTVSWYQQALGQGPQFIFQYYREEENGRGNFPPRFSGLQFPNYSSELNVNALELDDSALYLCASRGGGWLGTEAFFGQGTRLTVV.

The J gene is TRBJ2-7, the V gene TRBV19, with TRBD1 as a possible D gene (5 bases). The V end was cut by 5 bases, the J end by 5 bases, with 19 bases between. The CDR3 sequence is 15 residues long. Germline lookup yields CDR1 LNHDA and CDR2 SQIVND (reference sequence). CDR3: CASSDPGRQTDEQYF. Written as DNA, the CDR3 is TGTGCCAGTAGTGACCCCGGCAGACAGACGGACGAGCAGTACTTC.

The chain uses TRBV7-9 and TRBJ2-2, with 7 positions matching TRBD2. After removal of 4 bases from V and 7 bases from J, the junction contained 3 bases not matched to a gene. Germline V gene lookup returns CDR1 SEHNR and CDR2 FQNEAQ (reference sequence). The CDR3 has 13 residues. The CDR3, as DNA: TGTGCCAGCAGCTCTGGGGGGGTCGGGGAGCTGTTTTTT. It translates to CASSSGGVGELFF.

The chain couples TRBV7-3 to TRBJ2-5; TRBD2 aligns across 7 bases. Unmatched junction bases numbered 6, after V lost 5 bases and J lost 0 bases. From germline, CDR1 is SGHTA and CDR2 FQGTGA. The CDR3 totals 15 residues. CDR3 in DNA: TGTGCCAGCAGCCTCCGGGGGGTTCACCAAGAGACCCAGTACTTC. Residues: CASSLRGVHQETQYF.

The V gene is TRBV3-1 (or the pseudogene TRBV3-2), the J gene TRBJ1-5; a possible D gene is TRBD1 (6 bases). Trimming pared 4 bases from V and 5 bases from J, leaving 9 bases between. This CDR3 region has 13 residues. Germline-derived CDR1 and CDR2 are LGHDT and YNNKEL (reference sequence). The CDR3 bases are TGTGCCAGCAGCCGGGGGGGGCATCAGCCCCAGCATTTT. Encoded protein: CASSRGGHQPQHF.

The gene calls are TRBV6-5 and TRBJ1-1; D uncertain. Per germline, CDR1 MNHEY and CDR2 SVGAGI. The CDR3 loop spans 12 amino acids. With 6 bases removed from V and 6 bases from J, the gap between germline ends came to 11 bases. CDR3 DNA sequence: TGTGCCAGCAGCCACAACCGGGCTGAAGCTTTCTTT. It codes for CASSHNRAEAFF.

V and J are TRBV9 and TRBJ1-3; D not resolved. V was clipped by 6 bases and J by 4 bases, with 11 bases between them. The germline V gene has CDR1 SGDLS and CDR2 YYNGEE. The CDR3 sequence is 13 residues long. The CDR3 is CASTAAPGNTIYF. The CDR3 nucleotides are TGTGCCAGCACCGCTGCGCCCGGAAACACCATATATTTT.

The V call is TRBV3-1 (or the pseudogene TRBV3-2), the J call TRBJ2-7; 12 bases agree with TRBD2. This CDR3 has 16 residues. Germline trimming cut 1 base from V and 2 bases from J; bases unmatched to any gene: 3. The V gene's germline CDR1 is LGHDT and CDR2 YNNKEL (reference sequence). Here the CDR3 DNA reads TGTGCCAGCAGCCAAGGGACTAGCGGGACGGCCTACGAGCAGTACTTC. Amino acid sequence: CASSQGTSGTAYEQYF.

In DNA, the CDR3 is TGTGCCAGCAGTTATAGACAGGGGTCCACTGAAGCTTTCTTT. This encodes CASSYRQGSTEAFF. The chain is built from TRBV27 and TRBJ1-1; 8 nucleotides line up with TRBD1. The V segment lost 4 bases and the J segment 4 bases; nucleotides outside the gene matches: 5. Germline V gives CDR1 MNHEY, CDR2 SMNVEV (reference sequence). This CDR3 has 14 residues.

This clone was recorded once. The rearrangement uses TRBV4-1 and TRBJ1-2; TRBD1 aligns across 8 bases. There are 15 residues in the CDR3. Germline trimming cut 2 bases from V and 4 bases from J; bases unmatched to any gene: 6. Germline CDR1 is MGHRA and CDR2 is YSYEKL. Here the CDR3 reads CASSQYGDRRYGYTF. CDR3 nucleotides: TGCGCCAGCAGCCAATATGGGGACAGGCGCTATGGCTACACCTTC.